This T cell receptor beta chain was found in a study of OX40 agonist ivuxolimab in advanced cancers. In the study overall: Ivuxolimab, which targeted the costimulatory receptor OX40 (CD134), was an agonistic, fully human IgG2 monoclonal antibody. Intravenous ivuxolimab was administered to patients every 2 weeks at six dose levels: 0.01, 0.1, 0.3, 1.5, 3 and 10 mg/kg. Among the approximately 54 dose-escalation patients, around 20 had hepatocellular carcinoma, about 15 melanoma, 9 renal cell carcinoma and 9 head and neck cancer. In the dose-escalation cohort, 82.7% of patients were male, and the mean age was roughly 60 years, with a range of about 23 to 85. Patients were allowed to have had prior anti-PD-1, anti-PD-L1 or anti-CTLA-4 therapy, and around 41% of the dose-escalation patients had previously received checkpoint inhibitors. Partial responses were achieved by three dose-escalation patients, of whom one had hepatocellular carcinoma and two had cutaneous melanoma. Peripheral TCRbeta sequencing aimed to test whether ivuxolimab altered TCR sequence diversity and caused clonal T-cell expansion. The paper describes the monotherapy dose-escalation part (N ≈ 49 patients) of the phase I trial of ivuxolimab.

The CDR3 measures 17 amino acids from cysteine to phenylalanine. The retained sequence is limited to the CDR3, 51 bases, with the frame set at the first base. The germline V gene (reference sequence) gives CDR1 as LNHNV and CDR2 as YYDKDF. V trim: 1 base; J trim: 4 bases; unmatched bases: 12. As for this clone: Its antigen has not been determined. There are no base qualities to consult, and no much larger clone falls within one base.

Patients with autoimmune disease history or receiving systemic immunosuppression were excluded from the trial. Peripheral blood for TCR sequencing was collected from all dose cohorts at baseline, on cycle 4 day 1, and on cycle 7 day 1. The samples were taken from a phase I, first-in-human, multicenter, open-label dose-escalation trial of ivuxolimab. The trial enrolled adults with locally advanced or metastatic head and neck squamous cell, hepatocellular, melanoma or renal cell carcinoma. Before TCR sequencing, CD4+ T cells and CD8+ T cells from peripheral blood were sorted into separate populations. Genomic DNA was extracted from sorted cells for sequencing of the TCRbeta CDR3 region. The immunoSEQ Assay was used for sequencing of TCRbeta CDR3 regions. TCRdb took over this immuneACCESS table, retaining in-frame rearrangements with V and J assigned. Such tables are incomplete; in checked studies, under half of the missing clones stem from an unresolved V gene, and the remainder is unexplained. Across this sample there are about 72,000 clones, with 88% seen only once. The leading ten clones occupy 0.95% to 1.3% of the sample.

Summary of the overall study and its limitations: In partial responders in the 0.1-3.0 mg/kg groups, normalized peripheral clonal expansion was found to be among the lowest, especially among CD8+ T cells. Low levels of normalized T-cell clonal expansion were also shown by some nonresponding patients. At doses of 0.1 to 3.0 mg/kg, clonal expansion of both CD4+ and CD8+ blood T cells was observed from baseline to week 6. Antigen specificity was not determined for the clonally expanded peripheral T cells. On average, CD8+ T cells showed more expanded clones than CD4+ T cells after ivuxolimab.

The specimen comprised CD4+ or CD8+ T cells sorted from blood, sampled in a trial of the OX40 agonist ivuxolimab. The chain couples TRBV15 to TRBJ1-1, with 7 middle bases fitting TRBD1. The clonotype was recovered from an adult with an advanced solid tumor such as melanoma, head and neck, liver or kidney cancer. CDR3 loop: CATSRGSRAGGSTEAFF. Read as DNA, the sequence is TGTGCCACCAGCAGAGGTTCTCGAGCAGGGGGAAGCACTGAAGCTTTCTTT.